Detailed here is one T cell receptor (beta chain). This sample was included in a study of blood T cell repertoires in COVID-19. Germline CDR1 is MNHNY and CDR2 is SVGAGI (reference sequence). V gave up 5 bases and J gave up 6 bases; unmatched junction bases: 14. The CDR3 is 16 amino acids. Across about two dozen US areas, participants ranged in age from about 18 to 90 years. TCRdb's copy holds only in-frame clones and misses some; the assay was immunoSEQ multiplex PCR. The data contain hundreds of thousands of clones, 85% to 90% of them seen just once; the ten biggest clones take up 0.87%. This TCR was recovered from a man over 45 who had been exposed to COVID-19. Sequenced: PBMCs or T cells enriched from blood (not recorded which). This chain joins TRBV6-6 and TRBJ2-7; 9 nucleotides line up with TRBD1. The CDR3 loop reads CASSLTGGAGFREQYV. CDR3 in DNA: TGTGCCAGCAGTCTCACAGGGGGCGCCGGGTTTCGCGAGCAGTACGTC.